Included here is one TCR beta chain sequence, with context. Its antigen is not known. TCRdb re-called the RT-PCR reads through MiXCR, storing one row per CDR3 protein. The profile shows some 600,000 distinct CDR3 sequences, about 14% of them singletons. The source of the sample is a study of response to subunit inactivated influenza vaccine. Study-wide findings and caveats: T cells newly recruited by each seasonal influenza vaccination are few, the authors suggested.

This CDR3 comprises 20 residues. V shed 5 bases and J 2 bases; nucleotides not matched to a gene: 23. CDR1 and CDR2 (germline): DFQATT, SNEGSKA (reference sequence). The chain combines TRBV20-1 with TRBJ2-1, with 8 bases aligning to TRBD2. The sample was PBMCs from blood, taken roughly 2 weeks before vaccination. The origin of this receptor is a man aged 50-60 years who received an inactivated influenza vaccine. Here the CDR3 reads CSAARRGSYPWTSPYNEQFF. The DNA of the CDR3 is TGCAGTGCTGCCCGGCGGGGTTCATACCCGTGGACTAGCCCCTACAATGAGCAGTTCTTC.